This entry concerns a single T cell receptor (beta chain). MiXCR, applied by TCRdb to the RT-PCR reads, yields one record per CDR3 protein. The table lists 650,000 to 800,000 distinct CDR3 sequences, approximately 15% of them singletons. CDR1 DFQATT and CDR2 SNEGSKA come from the germline V gene (reference sequence). This CDR3 has 8 amino acids. Sequencing input: memory CD4+ T cells from blood. The chain employs TRBV20-1 and TRBJ2-7; D is ambiguous. This sequence was found in a female donor in good health, serving as a healthy control. In nucleotides, the CDR3 is TGCAGTGCCCCCCCTTTTATAGTC. Translating it yields CSAPPFIV.